The 19 T cell receptor beta chains given below trace back to one sample, sequenced in a study of shared clonotypes between healthy human individuals. Produced via immunoSEQ multiplex PCR; TCRdb's table is partial and in-frame only. The sample lists some 2,500,000 clones, more than 85% occurring once. Sequenced material: naive CD4+ T cells from PBMCs. The sample's subset: CD45RA+ positively selected. These TCRs come from a man aged 18 to 29 in good health. Some clones in this sample may be carry-over from other donors' samples.

This chain uses TRBV28 with TRBJ1-5; 8 nucleotides align to TRBD1. Trimming cost V 6 bases and J 5 bases; bases outside gene matches: 3. Per germline, CDR1 MDHEN and CDR2 SYDVKM. The CDR3 covers 13 residues. CDR3 DNA: TGTGCCAGCAGAGAGACAGGGGATCAGCCCCAGCATTTT. Encoded protein: CASRETGDQPQHF.

The CDR3 coding sequence is TGCGCCAGCAGCTTGGACCGCGGCTCCCAGTACTTC. Amino acid sequence: CASSLDRGSQYF. V is TRBV5-1 and J is TRBJ2-5; D is unresolved. V lost 0 bases and J 9 bases, leaving 9 bases between the germline ends. CDR1 and CDR2 (germline): SGHRS, YFSETQ. This CDR3 is built from 12 residues.

The rearrangement links TRBV28 to TRBJ1-2; TRBD1 agrees at 9 bases. V lost 10 bases and J lost 4; bases outside the gene matches: 4. This CDR3 comprises 12 residues. Germline V gene data show CDR1 as MDHEN and CDR2 as SYDVKM. CDR3 protein: CATGTGLYGYTF. CDR3 sequence (DNA): TGTGCCACAGGGACAGGGCTCTATGGCTACACCTTC.

The chain employs TRBV11-1 and TRBJ1-1, with no clear D. Germline CDR1 SGHAT, CDR2 FQDESV (reference sequence). There are 15 residues in the CDR3. Trimming left V 5 bases short and J 4 bases short, with 17 bases between. The CDR3 DNA follows: TGTGCCAGCAGCCAAAGGGTCGGAAGCACCACTGAAGCTTTCTTT. Amino acids: CASSQRVGSTTEAFF. Full variable domain (missing parts from reference TRBV11-1 and TRBJ1-1): EAEVAQSPRYKITEKSQAVAFWCDPISGHATLYWYRQILGQGPELLVQFQDESVVDDSQLPKDRFSAERLKGVDSTLKIQPAELGDSAMYLCASSQRVGSTTEAFFGQGTRLTVV.

Here the CDR3 reads CASSLWARNDGTGELFF. As DNA, the CDR3 is TGTGCCAGCAGCTTATGGGCTAGGAACGATGGCACCGGGGAGCTGTTTTTT. The genes are TRBV7-3 and TRBJ2-2, with D unclear. The CDR3 contains 17 residues. Trimming left V 2 bases short and J 4 bases short, with 17 bases between. Germline values: CDR1 SGHTA, CDR2 FQGTGA.

This clone has a single count. This chain joins TRBV18 and TRBJ2-2, with D tentatively TRBD1 (6 bases). There are 16 residues in the CDR3. Per germline, CDR1 KGHSH and CDR2 LQKENI. Trimming took off 1 base at V and 3 bases at J, with 12 bases between the two ends. CDR3 loop: CASSPRQGTDTGELFF. CDR3 nucleotide sequence: TGTGCCAGCTCACCACGTCAGGGGACGGACACCGGGGAGCTGTTTTTT. Combining the CDR3 with reference TRBV18 and TRBJ2-2 gives the whole variable domain NAGVMQNPRHLVRRRGQEARLRCSPMKGHSHVYWYRQLPEEGLKFMVYLQKENIIDESGMPKERFSAEFPKEGPSILRIQQVVRGDSAAYFCASSPRQGTDTGELFFGEGSRLTVL.

V is TRBV2 and J is TRBJ1-1; TRBD1 aligns across 7 bases. Germline V CDR1 and CDR2: SNHLY, FYNNEI. This CDR3 has 14 residues. The trim removed 7 bases at V and 4 bases at J, leaving 9 bases unmatched. The CDR3 spells CASNKQGLGTEAFF. In nucleotides, the CDR3 is TGTGCCAGCAATAAACAGGGGTTGGGCACTGAAGCTTTCTTT.

The chain carries TRBV7-3 and TRBJ1-1, with a weak D call TRBD1 (6 bases). The length of the CDR3 is 12 residues. Between the trimmed V and J ends, which lost 1 base and 11 bases, there was a span of 11 bases. Germline CDR1 and CDR2: SGHTA and FQGTGA. CDR3 nucleotide sequence: TGTGCCAGCAGCTTAAAGGAGGGGGTTGCTTTCTTT. It is translated as CASSLKEGVAFF.

The chain is built from TRBV5-1 and TRBJ1-1; TRBD1 is a possible D gene (5 bases). Trimming removed 0 bases at V and 9 bases at J, with 18 bases between. The CDR3 consists of 15 residues. CDR1 is SGHRS and CDR2 is YFSETQ in the germline V gene. The CDR3 DNA reads as TGCGCCAGCAGCTTGGGGGCACAGGTAGCACCGAAAGCTTTCTTT. Amino acid sequence: CASSLGAQVAPKAFF.

The chain recombines TRBV27 with TRBJ2-7; 9 bases fit TRBD1. V gave up 7 bases and J gave up 3 bases; unmatched junction bases: 10. The CDR3 contains 15 residues. The germline gives CDR1 MNHEY, CDR2 SMNVEV (reference sequence). The chain's CDR3 is CASKRGQGNRYEQYF. The CDR3 bases are TGTGCCAGCAAGAGGGGACAGGGTAATCGCTACGAGCAGTACTTC.

As to this clone: Other DNA sequences of this sample code for an identical CDR3. The gene calls are TRBV27 and TRBJ1-2; D is unclear. There are 13 residues in the CDR3. CDR1 and CDR2 from the germline V gene are MNHEY and SMNVEV (reference sequence). The germline V and J ends were trimmed by 2 bases and 1 base, with 5 bases remaining between them. CDR3 sequence reads: CASSLHSNYGYTF. The CDR3 bases are TGTGCCAGCAGTTTACACAGTAACTATGGCTACACCTTC.

The genes are TRBV9 and TRBJ2-7; D may be TRBD2 (5 bases). The germline V gene encodes CDR1 SGDLS and CDR2 YYNGEE. The CDR3 is made up of 15 amino acids. The ends were cut back, 4 bases at V and 3 bases at J, with 17 bases in the middle. The CDR3 loop reads CASSPQLSGDYEQYF. DNA of the CDR3: TGTGCCAGCAGCCCTCAGTTGAGCGGTGACTACGAGCAGTACTTC.

This chain uses TRBV6-6 with TRBJ2-5; tentatively, D is TRBD1 (6 bases). The germline V and J ends were trimmed by 2 bases and 6 bases, with 13 bases remaining between them. The CDR3 runs to 14 residues. Germline V CDR1 and CDR2: MNHNY, SVGAGI (reference sequence). This chain's CDR3 is CASSYLAGAKTQYF. The CDR3 bases are TGTGCCAGCAGTTACCTAGCAGGGGCAAAGACCCAGTACTTC.

The rearrangement uses TRBV5-1 and TRBJ2-1, with a possible D match to TRBD2 (6 bases). The CDR3 has 15 residues. The V end was cut by 0 bases, the J end by 6 bases, with 13 bases between. Germline CDR1 reads SGHRS; CDR2 reads YFSETQ. The CDR3 nucleotides are TGCGCCAGCAGCTTGGTGACGGGAGCGGCCAATGAGCAGTTCTTC. It translates to CASSLVTGAANEQFF.

As to this clone: At one end the junction does not follow the germline gene, possibly because of a read error. This sequence joins TRBV18 and TRBJ2-1; D possibly corresponds to TRBD2 (5 bases). The CDR3 length is 11 residues. Germline-derived CDR1 and CDR2 are KGHSH and LQKENI. The CDR3 here is CASSPLGPGIF. Here the CDR3 DNA reads TGTGCCAGCTCACCACTTGGTCCCGGGATCTTC. Variable domain in full (rest from reference TRBV18 and TRBJ2-1): NAGVMQNPRHLVRRRGQEARLRCSPMKGHSHVYWYRQLPEEGLKFMVYLQKENIIDESGMPKERFSAEFPKEGPSILRIQQVVRGDSAAYFCASSPLGPGIFGPGTRLTVL.

The chain has TRBV6-5 and TRBJ2-7, with 7 bases matching TRBD2. The V segment lost 4 bases and the J segment 3 bases; nucleotides outside the gene matches: 6. The CDR3 is made up of 14 amino acids. CDR1 MNHEY and CDR2 SVGAGI come from the germline V gene. The CDR3 region has the DNA TGTGCCAGCAGTTTGACTAGCAGCGACTACGAGCAGTACTTC. Translation: CASSLTSSDYEQYF.

This clone was detected once. The CDR3 is CASSVLSGRGGDTQYF. The CDR3 nucleotides read TGTGCCAGCAGCGTTCTTAGCGGGAGGGGTGGAGATACGCAGTATTTT. This rearrangement joins TRBV7-2 to TRBJ2-3; 11 nucleotides agree with TRBD2. With V trimmed by 5 bases and J by 5 bases, 9 bases remained unmatched. This CDR3 has 16 amino acids. Germline V lookup: CDR1 SGHTA, CDR2 FQGNSA.

This chain uses TRBV5-4 with TRBJ2-2; 10 bases fit TRBD2. This CDR3 has 17 amino acids. The V gene end was trimmed by 0 bases and the J gene end by 7 bases; junction bases not matched to a gene: 9. The germline CDR1 and CDR2 sequences are SGHNT and YYREEE (reference sequence). The CDR3 nucleotides are TGTGCCAGCAGCTTGGGGCTGCGGACTAGCGGAGGCGGGGAGCTGTTTTTT. Protein sequence: CASSLGLRTSGGGELFF. Drawing the rest from reference TRBV5-4 and TRBJ2-2, the complete variable domain is ETGVTQSPTHLIKTRGQQVTLRCSSQSGHNTVSWYQQALGQGPQFIFQYYREEENGRGNFPPRFSGLQFPNYSSELNVNALELDDSALYLCASSLGLRTSGGGELFFGEGSRLTVL.

The rearrangement joins TRBV29-1 to TRBJ2-6, with D unclear. V shed 4 bases and J shed 3 bases, with 10 bases lying between them. Germline loops: CDR1 SQVTM, CDR2 ANQGSEA. This CDR3 has 14 residues. Here the CDR3 DNA reads TGCAGCGTTGTGCGAGGAGATGGGGCCAACGTCCTGACTTTC. It is translated as CSVVRGDGANVLTF. The full variable domain, completed using reference TRBV29-1 and TRBJ2-6, is SAVISQKPSRDICQRGTSLTIQCQVDSQVTMMFWYRQQPGQSLTLIATANQGSEATYESGFVIDKFPISRPNLTFSTLTVSNMSPEDSSIYLCSVVRGDGANVLTFGAGSRLTVL.